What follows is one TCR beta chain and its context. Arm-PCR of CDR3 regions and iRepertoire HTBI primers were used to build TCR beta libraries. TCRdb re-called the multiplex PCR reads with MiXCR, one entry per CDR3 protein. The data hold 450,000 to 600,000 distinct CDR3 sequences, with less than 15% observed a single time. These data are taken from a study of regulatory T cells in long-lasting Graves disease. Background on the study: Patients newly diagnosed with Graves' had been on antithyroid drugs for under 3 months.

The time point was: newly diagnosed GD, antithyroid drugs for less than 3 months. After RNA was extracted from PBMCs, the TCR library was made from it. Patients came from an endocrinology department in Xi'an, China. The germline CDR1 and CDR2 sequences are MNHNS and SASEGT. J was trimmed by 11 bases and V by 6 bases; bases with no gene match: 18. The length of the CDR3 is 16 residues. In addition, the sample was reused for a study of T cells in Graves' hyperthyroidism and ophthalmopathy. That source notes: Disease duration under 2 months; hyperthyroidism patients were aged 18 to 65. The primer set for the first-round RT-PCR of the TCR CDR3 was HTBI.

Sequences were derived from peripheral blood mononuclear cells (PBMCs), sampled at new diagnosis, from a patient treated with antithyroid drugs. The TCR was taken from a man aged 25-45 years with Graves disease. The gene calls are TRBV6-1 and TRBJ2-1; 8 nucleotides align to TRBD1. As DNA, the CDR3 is TGTGCCAGCAGAGCAGGGGGCGGACGGGGAGTCGGTAAGCAGTTCTTC. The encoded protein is CASRAGGGRGVGKQFF.